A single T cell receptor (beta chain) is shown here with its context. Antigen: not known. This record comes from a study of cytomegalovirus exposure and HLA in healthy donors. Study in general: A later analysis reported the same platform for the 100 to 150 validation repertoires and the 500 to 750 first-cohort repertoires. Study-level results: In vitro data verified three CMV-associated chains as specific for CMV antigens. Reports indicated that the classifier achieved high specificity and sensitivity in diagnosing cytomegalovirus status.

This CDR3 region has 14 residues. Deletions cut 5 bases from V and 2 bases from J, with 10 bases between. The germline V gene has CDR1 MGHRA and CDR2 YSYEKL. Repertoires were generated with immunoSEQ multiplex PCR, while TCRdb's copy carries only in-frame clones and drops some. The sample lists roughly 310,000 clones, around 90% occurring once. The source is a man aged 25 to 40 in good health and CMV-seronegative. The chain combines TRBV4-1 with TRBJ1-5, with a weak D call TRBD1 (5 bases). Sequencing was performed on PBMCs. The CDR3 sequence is CASSSQGGNQPQHF. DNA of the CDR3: TGCGCCAGCAGCAGTCAGGGCGGCAATCAGCCCCAGCATTTT.